Below, 14 T cell receptor beta chains from the same sample are listed, as sequenced in a study of blood T cell repertoires in COVID-19. Libraries were prepared by immunoSEQ multiplex PCR; TCRdb keeps only in-frame clonotypes and omits some of them. Of some 130,000 clones in the sample, roughly 90% were seen once. The source material was peripheral blood. All receptors derive from a man between 60 and 75 years old with COVID-19, enrolled during active disease.

V usage is TRBV11-2 and J usage is TRBJ2-7; possibly TRBD1 for D (5 bases). Germline CDR1 SGHAT, CDR2 FQNNGV. The V gene lost 1 base and the J gene lost 2 bases, with 6 bases spanning the gap. The CDR3 is 13 residues long. The CDR3 coding sequence is TGTGCCAGCAGCTTAGGCAGGGCCTACGAGCAGTACTTC. This gives the protein CASSLGRAYEQYF.

The J gene is TRBJ2-1, the V gene TRBV6-4, with TRBD2 identical over 9 bases. The CDR3 sequence is 18 residues long. CDR1 is MRHNA and CDR2 is SNTAGT in the germline V gene. Trimming took 2 bases from V and 5 from J; bases not matched to a gene: 13. The DNA for the CDR3 is TGTGCCAGCAGTGACGGACTAGCGCGGTTTGCGAGAGACAATGAGCAGTTCTTC. Translating it yields CASSDGLARFARDNEQFF.

The gene calls are TRBV10-3 and TRBJ1-2; D is unresolved. Deletions cut 7 bases from V and 1 base from J, with 7 bases between. This CDR3 contains 12 residues. Germline values: CDR1 ENHRY, CDR2 SYGVKD. In DNA form, the CDR3 reads TGTGCCATCACAGACATTAACTATGGCTACACCTTC. Translating gives CAITDINYGYTF.

This chain links TRBV5-1 with TRBJ1-4; TRBD1 might be the D (5 bases). The CDR3 consists of 15 residues. V was pared by 1 base and J by 5 bases, with 12 bases between. Looked up from germline, CDR1 is SGHRS and CDR2 is YFSETQ. The CDR3 loop reads CASSLNGQGNEKLFF. DNA for the CDR3: TGCGCCAGCAGCTTGAACGGTCAGGGAAATGAAAAACTGTTTTTT.

The chain uses TRBV3-1 (or the pseudogene TRBV3-2) and TRBJ1-2; unclear D gene. This CDR3 has 12 residues. CDR1 and CDR2 (germline): LGHDT, YNNKEL (reference sequence). Deletions cut 5 bases from V and 8 bases from J, with 12 bases between. DNA for the CDR3: TGTGCCAGCAGCACCCGGGATCGGGGCTACACCTTC. Translation: CASSTRDRGYTF.

V gene TRBV4-3 combines with J gene TRBJ1-6, with a weak D call TRBD1 (6 bases). V gave up 0 bases and J gave up 6 bases, with 15 bases separating them. The germline V gene encodes CDR1 LGHNA and CDR2 YSLEER. The CDR3 runs 17 residues. CDR3 residues: CASSQDPGASGNSPLHF. Written as DNA, the CDR3 is TGCGCCAGCAGCCAAGATCCAGGGGCCTCTGGTAATTCACCCCTCCACTTT.

The chain is built from TRBV9 and TRBJ2-5; D unresolved. V was clipped by 4 bases and J by 3 bases, with 10 bases between them. This CDR3 region has 13 residues. Germline loops: CDR1 SGDLS, CDR2 YYNGEE. The CDR3 reads CASSRSQEETQYF. The CDR3 DNA sequence: TGTGCCAGCAGCCGGTCCCAGGAAGAGACCCAGTACTTC. Based on the CDR3 plus reference TRBV9 and TRBJ2-5, the full variable domain is DSGVTQTPKHLITATGQRVTLRCSPRSGDLSVYWYQQSLDQGLQFLIQYYNGEERAKGNILERFSAQQFPDLHSELNLSSLELGDSALYFCASSRSQEETQYFGPGTRLLVL.

The chain carries TRBV7-2 and TRBJ2-1, with 10 bases lining up with TRBD2. This CDR3 has 15 amino acids. The V segment lost 1 base and the J segment 9 bases; nucleotides outside the gene matches: 6. Per germline, CDR1 SGHTA and CDR2 FQGNSA. CDR3 DNA sequence: TGTGCCAGCAGCTTAGGAAGCGGGAGGGCTTTTGAGCAGTTCTTC. Amino acid sequence: CASSLGSGRAFEQFF.

The V call is TRBV24-1, the J call TRBJ2-1; no definite D call. The CDR3 is 16 amino acids. The germline gives CDR1 KGHDR, CDR2 SFDVKD. With 4 bases removed from V and 2 bases from J, the gap between germline ends came to 14 bases. CDR3 DNA sequence: TGTGCCACCAGTGACCTAAGAGTCGACACCTACAATGAGCAGTTCTTC. It yields the protein CATSDLRVDTYNEQFF.

This clone was counted once. V is TRBV19 and J is TRBJ2-2; possible D gene TRBD2, 6 bases. V dropped 3 bases and J dropped 5 bases, with 16 bases sitting between them. In germline, CDR1 is LNHDA, CDR2 SQIVND (reference sequence). This CDR3 contains 16 residues. The CDR3 reads CASSMVGSRGTGELFF. DNA of the CDR3: TGTGCCAGTAGTATGGTCGGCTCCCGGGGGACCGGGGAGCTGTTTTTT.

This chain uses TRBV5-4 with TRBJ1-1; 9 positions match TRBD1. The CDR3 has 17 residues. The junction had 18 bases not matched to a gene; V was cut back by 4 bases and J by 8 bases. CDR1 and CDR2 (germline): SGHNT, YYREEE (reference sequence). The CDR3 loop reads CASSAGQGMEGGGEAFF. In DNA form, the CDR3 reads TGTGCCAGCAGCGCGGGACAGGGAATGGAGGGAGGGGGGGAAGCTTTCTTT.

The rearrangement joins TRBV5-1 to TRBJ2-1; 11 nucleotides match TRBD2. The CDR3 runs 15 residues. Germline V gene sequence: CDR1 SGHRS, CDR2 YFSETQ. V dropped 3 bases and J dropped 7; count of bases not matched to a gene: 6. This chain's CDR3 is CASSYSGRAVNEQFF. The CDR3 DNA is TGCGCCAGCAGCTATAGCGGGAGGGCCGTAAATGAGCAGTTCTTC.

V gene TRBV19 combines with J gene TRBJ1-5; D unresolved. Trimming stripped 0 bases from V and 7 bases from J, with 7 bases between. The germline V gene encodes CDR1 LNHDA and CDR2 SQIVND (reference sequence). The length of the CDR3 is 13 residues. DNA of the CDR3: TGTGCCAGTAGTATAGATGCGCGGCAGCCCCAGCATTTT. Translating gives CASSIDARQPQHF.

The genes are TRBV13 and TRBJ2-7, with 10 bases identical to TRBD2. This CDR3 has 15 residues. V lost 5 bases, J lost 0 bases, and 4 bases stayed unmatched. The germline gives CDR1 PRHDT, CDR2 FYEKMQ (reference sequence). CDR3 protein: CASSQTSGASYEQYF. CDR3 coding DNA: TGTGCCAGCAGCCAAACTAGCGGGGCCTCCTACGAGCAGTACTTC.